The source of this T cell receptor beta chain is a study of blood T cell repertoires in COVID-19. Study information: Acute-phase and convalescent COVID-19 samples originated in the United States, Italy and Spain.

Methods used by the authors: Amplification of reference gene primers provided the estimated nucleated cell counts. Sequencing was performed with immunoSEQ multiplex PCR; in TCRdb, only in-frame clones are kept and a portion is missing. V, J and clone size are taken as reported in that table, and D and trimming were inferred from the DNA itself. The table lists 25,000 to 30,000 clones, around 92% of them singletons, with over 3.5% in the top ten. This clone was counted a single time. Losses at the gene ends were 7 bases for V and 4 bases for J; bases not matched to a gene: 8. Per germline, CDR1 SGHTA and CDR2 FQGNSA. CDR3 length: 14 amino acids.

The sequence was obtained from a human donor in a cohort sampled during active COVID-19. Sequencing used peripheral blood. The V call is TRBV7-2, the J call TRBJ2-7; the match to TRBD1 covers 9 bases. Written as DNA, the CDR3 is TGTGCCAGCACCCTCGACAGGGGGAGGTACGAGCAGTACTTC. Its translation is CASTLDRGRYEQYF.